These 22 T cell receptor beta chains came from one sample sequenced in a study of early stage breast cancer tumors. Generated by immunoSEQ multiplex PCR, the TCRdb table keeps only in-frame clones and is missing some. The sample records 7,000 or so clones, around 69% being singletons. Sequencing used normal breast tissue next to the tumor. Receptors originate from a person in their fifties or sixties with breast cancer.

V is TRBV6-5 and J is TRBJ2-7; D might be TRBD1 (5 bases). V was trimmed by 7 bases and J by 0 bases, leaving 10 bases between them. This CDR3 region has 13 residues. Germline V gives CDR1 MNHEY, CDR2 SVGAGI. The CDR3 protein is CASTETASYEQYF. CDR3 DNA: TGTGCCAGCACAGAGACAGCCTCCTACGAGCAGTACTTC.

This chain links TRBV30 with TRBJ2-5; a weak D match, TRBD2 (5 bases). CDR3 length equals 14 residues. The V end was cut by 3 bases, the J end by 5 bases, with 16 bases between. Germline-derived CDR1 and CDR2 are GTSNPN and SVGIG (reference sequence). The CDR3 nucleotides are TGTGCCTGGAGCCGGGGTTTTGGCATGGAGACCCAGTACTTC. It is translated as CAWSRGFGMETQYF.

This rearrangement joins TRBV9 to TRBJ2-3; D not resolved. The germline gives CDR1 SGDLS, CDR2 YYNGEE. V lost 0 bases, J lost 2 bases, and 4 bases lay in between. The CDR3 is made up of 13 amino acids. CDR3 in DNA: TGTGCCAGCAGCGTAGATCACACAGATACGCAGTATTTT. This gives the protein CASSVDHTDTQYF.

The CDR3 DNA reads TGTGCCAGCAGGCGGGAGGCAAACTCCTACGAGCAGTACTTC. Its translation: CASRREANSYEQYF. The V and J genes are TRBV14 and TRBJ2-7, with 8 bases aligning to TRBD2. The CDR3 loop spans 14 amino acids. The J segment lost 0 bases and the V segment lost 6 bases, leaving 4 bases of the junction unmatched. Looked up from germline, CDR1 is SGHDN and CDR2 is FVKESK.

The chain has TRBV20-1 and TRBJ2-5; D is ambiguous. This CDR3 is 11 amino acids long. Between the trimmed V and J ends, which lost 3 bases and 3 bases, there was a span of 5 bases. Germline CDR1 is DFQATT and CDR2 is SNEGSKA (reference sequence). CDR3 sequence reads: CSARLKETQYF. CDR3 DNA sequence: TGCAGTGCTAGGTTAAAAGAGACCCAGTACTTC.

This clone qualifies as medium-sized. The chain carries TRBV4-1 and TRBJ2-7, with 7 bases that match TRBD1. Germline V lookup: CDR1 MGHRA, CDR2 YSYEKL. Trimming cost V 1 base and J 2 bases; bases outside gene matches: 5. The CDR3 extends over 15 amino acids. DNA of the CDR3: TGCGCCAGCAGCCAAGGTCGCCAGGGGGCCTACGAGCAGTACTTC. It codes for CASSQGRQGAYEQYF.

This chain links TRBV5-6 with TRBJ2-5; D could derive from TRBD1 or TRBD2 (5 bases each). The CDR3 length is 16 residues. V was clipped by 2 bases and J by 7 bases, with 21 bases between them. Germline loops: CDR1 SGHDT, CDR2 YYEEEE. The CDR3 protein is CASSFQLSDNGGTQYF. For the CDR3, the DNA is TGTGCCAGCAGCTTTCAATTGTCGGACAATGGGGGGACCCAGTACTTC.

The chain has TRBV19 and TRBJ1-5; D is unresolved. The CDR3 length is 14 residues. V gave up 7 bases and J gave up 1 base, with 11 bases separating them. From germline, CDR1 is LNHDA and CDR2 SQIVND (reference sequence). Written as DNA, the CDR3 is TGTGCCAGTAAAAGGGCGTCGAGCAATCAGCCCCAGCATTTT. Translation gives CASKRASSNQPQHF.

This clone has only a few counts. V gene TRBV6-6 combines with J gene TRBJ2-5, with D perhaps TRBD2 (6 bases). CDR3 length: 14 amino acids. Germline values: CDR1 MNHNY, CDR2 SVGAGI (reference sequence). V dropped 5 bases and J dropped 4 bases, with 14 bases sitting between them. CDR3 protein: CASSPPGSVETQYF. The DNA of the CDR3 is TGTGCCAGCAGTCCCCCCGGGAGTGTAGAGACCCAGTACTTC.

This clone has more than one count but fewer than ten. The rearrangement uses TRBV21-1 and TRBJ1-5; the table's TRBD1 call for D was not verified on the DNA. TRBV21-1 is an annotated pseudogene. CDR3 size: 21 residues. CDR3 protein: CASKYNYSDRGKVKGDQPQHF. The CDR3 nucleotides are TGTGCCAGCAAGTATAATTACTCGGACAGGGGGAAGGTTAAGGGAGATCAGCCCCAGCATTTT.

This clone is medium-sized. The chain uses TRBV15 and TRBJ2-7, with D possibly being TRBD2 (5 bases). V was pared by 3 bases and J by 12 bases, with 18 bases between. The CDR3 extends over 13 amino acids. Per germline, CDR1 LNHNV and CDR2 YYDKDF (reference sequence). The CDR3 region is CATSSPPFGETYF. The DNA of the CDR3 is TGTGCCACCAGCAGCCCTCCATTTGGGGAGACGTACTTC. The whole variable domain, remainder taken from reference TRBV15 and TRBJ2-7, is DAMVIQNPRYQVTQFGKPVTLSCSQTLNHNVMYWYQQKSSQAPKLLFHYYDKDFNNEADTPDNFQSRRPNTSFCFLDIRSPGLGDTAMYLCATSSPPFGETYFGPGTRLTVT.

CDR3 bases: TGTGCCAGCAGTGAGGGACAGTTCTCCGGACGGAATCAGCCCCAGCATTTT. Translated, it gives CASSEGQFSGRNQPQHF. The gene calls are TRBV6-4 and TRBJ1-5, with 7 nucleotides matching TRBD1. V trimming: 3 bases; J trimming: 4 bases; junction bases outside the gene matches: 12. The CDR3 extends over 17 amino acids. In germline, CDR1 is MRHNA, CDR2 SNTAGT.

The genes are TRBV2 and TRBJ2-7; maybe TRBD1 (7 bases). Germline V CDR1 and CDR2: SNHLY, FYNNEI. Trimming took 7 bases from V and 4 from J, leaving 14 bases between them. CDR3 length: 13 residues. The CDR3 DNA is TGTGCCAGCAAGGAGACAGGGAGGTACGAGCAGTACTTC. Protein: CASKETGRYEQYF.

This chain uses TRBV7-9 with TRBJ2-5, with 7 bases that match TRBD1. V lost 8 bases, J lost 4 bases, and 10 bases stayed unmatched. The CDR3 length is 14 residues. In germline, CDR1 is SEHNR, CDR2 FQNEAQ (reference sequence). This chain's CDR3 is CASSEGQLSETQYF. CDR3 nucleotide sequence: TGTGCCAGCTCCGAGGGACAGCTCTCAGAGACCCAGTACTTC.

The gene calls are TRBV12-5 and TRBJ2-1, with D unclear. Germline V gene lookup returns CDR1 LGHNT and CDR2 FRNRAP. CDR3 size: 13 residues. Between the trimmed V and J ends, which lost 7 bases and 9 bases, there was a span of 16 bases. The CDR3 nucleotides read TGTGCTAGTGCTCAAGGGCTAACGGGTGAGCAGTTCTTC. Protein sequence: CASAQGLTGEQFF.

This clone was observed a handful of times. The rearrangement joins TRBV30 to TRBJ1-1, with 7 nucleotides matching TRBD1. J was trimmed by 0 bases and V by 4 bases; bases with no gene match: 5. Germline assignment: CDR1 GTSNPN and CDR2 SVGIG (reference sequence). The CDR3 spans 14 residues. This CDR3 is CAWNIGQVNTEAFF. DNA for the CDR3: TGTGCCTGGAACATAGGACAGGTGAACACTGAAGCTTTCTTT.

The chain recombines TRBV6-5 with TRBJ2-7; D may match TRBD1 or TRBD2 (5 bases each). This CDR3 region has 14 residues. From germline, CDR1 is MNHEY and CDR2 SVGAGI. The V end lost 6 bases, the J end lost 2 bases, and 14 bases lay between the germline ends. The CDR3 coding sequence is TGTGCCAGCAGAAGGGACGGCGCAACCTACGAGCAGTACTTC. This gives the protein CASRRDGATYEQYF.

This clone was counted between two and nine times. J is TRBJ2-7 and V is TRBV11-2; D uncertain. This CDR3 comprises 12 residues. Per germline, CDR1 SGHAT and CDR2 FQNNGV. V lost 5 bases and J lost 3, with 8 bases in between. As DNA, the CDR3 is TGTGCCAGCAGCCCTACAAACTACGAGCAGTACTTC. Translating gives CASSPTNYEQYF.

The chain is built from TRBV5-6 and TRBJ1-4; D is ambiguous. Germline CDR1 and CDR2: SGHDT and YYEEEE. There are 13 residues in the CDR3. Trimming took off 2 bases at V and 7 bases at J, with 9 bases between the two ends. CDR3 in amino acids: CASSLFLGEKLFF. The CDR3 nucleotides read TGTGCCAGCAGCTTATTTCTAGGTGAAAAACTGTTTTTT.

The sample holds a few counts of this clone. V is TRBV19 and J is TRBJ1-5; no reliable D call. CDR1 and CDR2 from the germline V gene are LNHDA and SQIVND (reference sequence). The V end lost 5 bases, the J end lost 4 bases, and 9 bases lay between the germline ends. This CDR3 is 13 amino acids long. The CDR3 bases are TGTGCCAGTAGTTTATCCTCTAATCAGCCCCAGCATTTT. Its protein is CASSLSSNQPQHF.

This chain links TRBV11-3 with TRBJ2-3, with 7 bases identical to TRBD2. Trimming at V came to 1 base and at J to 0 bases, leaving 10 bases not matched to a gene. CDR1 is SGHNT, CDR2 YENEEA, per germline. This CDR3 comprises 18 residues. The CDR3 DNA follows: TGTGCCAGCAGCTTAGGGGTGACGGGAGGAACAAGCACAGATACGCAGTATTTT. This encodes CASSLGVTGGTSTDTQYF. Full variable domain (remainder filled in from reference TRBV11-3 and TRBJ2-3): EAGVVQSPRYKIIEKKQPVAFWCNPISGHNTLYWYLQNLGQGPELLIRYENEEAVDDSQLPKDRFSAERLKGVDSTLKIQPAELGDSAVYLCASSLGVTGGTSTDTQYFGPGTRLTVL.

V is TRBV6-6 and J is TRBJ1-5, with a possible D match to TRBD1 (5 bases). V was shortened by 6 bases and J by 0 bases, with 12 bases between the two germline ends. In germline, CDR1 is MNHNY, CDR2 SVGAGI (reference sequence). The CDR3 sequence is 15 residues long. The CDR3 region has the DNA TGTGCCAGCAGGGGACCTACAATTAGCAATCAGCCCCAGCATTTT. This sequence encodes CASRGPTISNQPQHF.